This T cell receptor beta chain is from a study of T cell repertoires in cytomegalovirus infection. This clonotype was seen only a few times. Its antigen remains unidentified. Germline CDR1 is MNHEY and CDR2 is SMNVEV (reference sequence). The CDR3 has 16 amino acids. The germline V and J ends were trimmed by 5 bases and 2 bases, with 17 bases remaining between them. TCRdb recomputed calls from the reads with MiXCR, one row per CDR3 protein. This table holds about 60,000 distinct CDR3 sequences, roughly 34% found once. The sample was PBMCs, sequenced either directly or after in vitro stimulation (not recorded which). This sequence originates from a human donor in good health (CMV status not recorded). Some clones in this sample may be carry-over from other donors' samples. The chain recombines TRBV27 with TRBJ2-3, with unresolved D. The CDR3 coding sequence is TGTGCCAGCAGTACCAATATTTGGACCTTCACAGATACGCAGTATTTT. Translation gives CASSTNIWTFTDTQYF.